This T cell receptor (beta chain) was obtained from a study of T-cell memory formation after mild COVID-19 (dated by TCRdb to the early 2020s). In the study overall: TCR sequence clusters from the two donors were largely donor specific. Longitudinal TCRalpha and TCRbeta repertoire sequencing tracked T-cell clones expanding and contracting after mild COVID-19 in a couple of donors. The cohort was made up of two young adult volunteers, one female and one male, who were previously healthy. Study-level results and caveats: The second-wave clones that peaked on day 37 were not confirmed to be SARS-CoV-2 specific. Clones that contracted from day 15 to 85 showed balanced CD4/CD8 phenotypes, whereas a second wave of clones that expanded from day 15 to 37 leaned towards CD4+. Only two mild cases were covered by the study, and larger cohorts that include severe cases with pre-infection samples were considered necessary. Some responding clones were found in pre-infection memory, which suggests that pre-existing cross-reactive memory T cells took part in the SARS-CoV-2 response. Contracting CD4+ clones were found mainly in CM and EM memory subsets, while CD8+ clones were enriched in EMRA.

This sample was sequenced with an Illumina NovaSeq 6000. TCRalpha and TCRbeta cDNA libraries were built by 5'RACE with constant-segment primers, adding sample barcodes and unique molecular identifiers. Trizol reagent was used to extract RNA from every sample. Library amplification was performed in two PCR steps, and a second sample barcode and Illumina TruSeq adapters were introduced in the second step. The libraries were sequenced on an Illumina NovaSeq using 2 x 150 bp paired-end reads. The published analysis was carried out like this. Reads were demultiplexed and collapsed into UMI-guided consensus sequences with migec v1.2.7. Using mixcr v2.1.11, UMI consensuses were aligned to TRA and TRB V and J templates and then assembled into clonotypes. Clonotypes were classified as expanded or contracted when called significant by both edgeR and NoisET, with noise models trained on biological replicates. For edgeR calls, the cutoffs were a false discovery rate-adjusted p below 0.01 and a log2 fold-change threshold of 1. As an exploratory analysis of dynamics, PCA with hierarchical clustering was applied to max-normalized trajectories of the 1000 most abundant clonotypes. Separately sequenced CD4+ and CD8+ repertoires were used to assign the CD4 or CD8 phenotype of responding clones. Starting from the raw public reads, TCRdb applied fastp trimming at Q25, assembled clones with MiXCR and retained in-frame beta chains. For every CDR3 protein sequence, its rows merge into one entry that carries the most common genes and DNA. The V and J calls were not made by the authors but by TCRdb's processing. The sample profile shows 340,000 or so distinct CDR3 sequences; 10% to 15% of them were found once. Around a fifth of the sample rests with the top ten.

This clonotype turned up a few times. Its binding antigen is unknown. One base away there is no much larger clone; base qualities are not given. Ficoll-Paque density gradient centrifugation was used to isolate PBMCs. The germline V gene supplies CDR1 MNHEY and CDR2 SVGAGI. Trimming takes 0 bases from V and 3 bases from J, and the germline ends sit 6 bases apart. The CDR3 starts with the cysteine, ends with the phenylalanine, and has 13 residues. The only DNA kept is the CDR3, 39 bases in frame from the first base. This receptor chain uses TRBV6-5 and TRBJ2-7; matching of 5 bases hints at TRBD2 as the D gene. The sequence was collected from a man aged 18 to 29 who had mild COVID-19 (a few samples of this study predate the infection). The sample titles of this study are shuffled in the database, so cell type and time point are left out; the donor was told from shared clones. The sequencing sample was made of PBMCs or a T cell subset sorted from them (not recorded which). The CDR3 amino acid sequence is: CASSYSAGYEQYF. The DNA sequence is as follows: TGTGCCAGCAGTTACTCCGCGGGCTACGAGCAGTACTTC.